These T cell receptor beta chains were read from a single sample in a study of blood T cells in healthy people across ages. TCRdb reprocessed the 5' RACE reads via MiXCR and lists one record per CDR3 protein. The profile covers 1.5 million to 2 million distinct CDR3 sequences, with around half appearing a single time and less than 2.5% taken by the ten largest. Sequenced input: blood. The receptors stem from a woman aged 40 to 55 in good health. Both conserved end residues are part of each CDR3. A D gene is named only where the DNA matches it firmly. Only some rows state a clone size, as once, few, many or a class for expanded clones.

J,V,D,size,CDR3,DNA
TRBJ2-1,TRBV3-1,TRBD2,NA,CASSLTSGASCNEQFF,TGTGCCAGCAGCCTTACTAGCGGTGCATCCTGCAATGAGCAGTTCTTC
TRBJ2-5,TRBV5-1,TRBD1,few,CASSEGQGQETQYF,TGCGCCAGCAGCGAGGGACAGGGCCAAGAGACCCAGTACTTC
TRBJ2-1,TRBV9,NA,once,CASSPIREGRDYNEQFF,TGTGCCAGCAGCCCCATCCGAGAGGGTCGTGATTACAATGAGCAGTTCTTC
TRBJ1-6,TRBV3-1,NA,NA,CASSQGTRNSPLHF,TGTGCCAGCAGCCAAGGGACCAGAAATTCACCCCTCCACTTT
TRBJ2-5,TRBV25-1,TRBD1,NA,CASSEWDRKETQYF,TGTGCCAGCAGTGAATGGGACAGGAAAGAGACCCAGTACTTC
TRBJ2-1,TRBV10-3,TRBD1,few,CAISEWGQGGEEQFF,TGTGCCATCAGTGAGTGGGGACAGGGGGGCGAGGAGCAGTTCTTC
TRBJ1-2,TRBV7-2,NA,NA,CASSRYTEDGYTF,TGTGCCAGCAGCCGTTATACTGAGGATGGCTACACCTTC
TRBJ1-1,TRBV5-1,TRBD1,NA,CASSPRGTGNTEAFF,TGCGCCAGCAGCCCTCGTGGGACAGGGAACACTGAAGCTTTCTTT
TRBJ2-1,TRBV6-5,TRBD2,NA,CASSYGWGGYNEQFF,TGTGCCAGCAGTTACGGGTGGGGGGGGTACAATGAGCAGTTCTTC
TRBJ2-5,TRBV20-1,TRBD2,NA,CSASAGGKQETQYF,TGCAGTGCCTCCGCGGGGGGGAAACAAGAGACCCAGTACTTC
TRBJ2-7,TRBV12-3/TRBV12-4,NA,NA,CASSVGSKGGEQYF,TGTGCCAGCAGTGTTGGGTCTAAGGGCGGCGAGCAGTACTTC
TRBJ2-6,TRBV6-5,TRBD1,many,CASRRQGSGANVLTF,TGTGCCAGCAGGCGACAGGGCTCTGGGGCCAACGTCCTGACTTTC
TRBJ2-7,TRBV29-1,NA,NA,CSVRGSLAHEQYF,TGCAGCGTGCGGGGATCACTCGCCCACGAGCAGTACTTC
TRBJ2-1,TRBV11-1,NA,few,CASSSDDGTGQFF,TGTGCCAGCAGCTCGGACGACGGGACCGGGCAGTTCTTC
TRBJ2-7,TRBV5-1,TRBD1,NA,CASSYTLDRVSYEQYF,TGCGCCAGCAGTTACACCCTGGACAGGGTCTCGTACGAGCAGTACTTC
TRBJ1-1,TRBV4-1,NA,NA,CASSQDEGWVSEAFF,TGCGCCAGCAGCCAAGACGAGGGGTGGGTTTCGGAAGCTTTCTTT
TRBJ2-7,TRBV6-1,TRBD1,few,CASSPRGPGQGSEQYF,TGTGCCAGCAGCCCCAGGGGGCCGGGACAGGGCTCCGAGCAGTACTTC
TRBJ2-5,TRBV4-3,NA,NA,CTSSQDLVGSFETQYF,TGCACCAGCAGCCAAGATCTGGTGGGTAGCTTCGAGACCCAGTACTTC
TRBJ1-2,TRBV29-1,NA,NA,CSVERGSGNGYTF,TGCAGCGTTGAACGGGGGTCTGGGAATGGCTACACCTTC
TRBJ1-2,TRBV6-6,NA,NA,CASSHMDSRDGYTF,TGTGCCAGCAGCCATATGGACTCAAGGGATGGCTACACCTTC
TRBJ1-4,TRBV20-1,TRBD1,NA,CSATRTGFEKLFF,TGCAGTGCTACAAGGACAGGGTTTGAAAAACTGTTTTTT
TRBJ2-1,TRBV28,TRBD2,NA,CASRPSAGKQFF,TGTGCCAGCAGACCCTCAGCGGGGAAGCAGTTCTTC
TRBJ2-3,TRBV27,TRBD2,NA,CASSLLAGITPDTQYF,TGTGCCAGCAGTCTACTAGCGGGGATAACTCCAGATACGCAGTATTTT
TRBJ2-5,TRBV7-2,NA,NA,CASSPGSEETQYF,TGTGCCAGCAGCCCCGGGTCCGAAGAGACCCAGTACTTC
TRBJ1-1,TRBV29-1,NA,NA,CSVDRGTKNRVGTEAFF,TGCAGCGTTGATCGTGGTACAAAAAACAGGGTTGGGACTGAAGCTTTCTTT
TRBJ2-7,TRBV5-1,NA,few,CASSIQLGARREQYF,TGCGCCAGCAGCATCCAACTCGGGGCGCGGCGCGAGCAGTACTTC
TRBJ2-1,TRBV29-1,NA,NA,CRTTRGDEQFF,TGCCGTACAACGAGGGGAGATGAGCAGTTCTTC
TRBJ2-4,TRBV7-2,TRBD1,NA,CASSPPGTGDIQYF,TGTGCCAGCAGCCCACCCGGGACAGGGGACATTCAGTACTTC
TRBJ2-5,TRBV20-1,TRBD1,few,CSAKGQNKETQYF,TGCAGTGCTAAGGGACAGAACAAAGAGACCCAGTACTTC
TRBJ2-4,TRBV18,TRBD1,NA,CAGSPQQGLVKIQYF,TGTGCCGGCTCACCACAACAGGGGCTGGTGAAGATCCAGTACTTC
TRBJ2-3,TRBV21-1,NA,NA,CASSKGVNRRTHGTDTQYF,TGTGCCAGCAGCAAAGGTGTAAACAGACGGACCCACGGCACAGATACGCAGTATTTT
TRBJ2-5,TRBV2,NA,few,CASSAGGGETQYF,TGTGCCAGCAGCGCCGGGGGTGGGGAGACCCAGTACTTC
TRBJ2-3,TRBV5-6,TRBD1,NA,CASRTGTGIFESTDTQYF,TGTGCCAGCAGGACCGGGACAGGGATATTCGAGAGCACAGATACGCAGTATTTT
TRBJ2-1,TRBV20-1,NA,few,CSAAQTSNEQFF,TGCAGTGCTGCTCAGACTAGCAATGAGCAGTTCTTC
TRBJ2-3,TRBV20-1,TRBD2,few,CSAPRGAGTTQYF,TGCAGTGCCCCAAGAGGAGCGGGGACTACGCAGTATTTT
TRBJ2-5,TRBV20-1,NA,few,CSPLGGTQETQYF,TGCAGTCCCCTAGGGGGTACCCAAGAGACCCAGTACTTC
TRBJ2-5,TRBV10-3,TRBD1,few,CAISELGTGPQETQYF,TGTGCCATCAGTGAACTCGGGACAGGGCCCCAAGAGACCCAGTACTTC
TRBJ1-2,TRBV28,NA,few,CASRLTGLGYTF,TGTGCCAGCAGGTTGACTGGGCTGGGCTACACCTTC
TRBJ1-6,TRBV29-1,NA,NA,CSVRLRNGSYNSPLHF,TGCAGCGTAAGACTACGGAATGGCTCCTATAATTCACCCCTCCACTTT
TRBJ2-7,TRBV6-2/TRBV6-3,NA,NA,CASLLPPYEQYF,TGTGCCAGCCTACTCCCCCCCTACGAGCAGTACTTC